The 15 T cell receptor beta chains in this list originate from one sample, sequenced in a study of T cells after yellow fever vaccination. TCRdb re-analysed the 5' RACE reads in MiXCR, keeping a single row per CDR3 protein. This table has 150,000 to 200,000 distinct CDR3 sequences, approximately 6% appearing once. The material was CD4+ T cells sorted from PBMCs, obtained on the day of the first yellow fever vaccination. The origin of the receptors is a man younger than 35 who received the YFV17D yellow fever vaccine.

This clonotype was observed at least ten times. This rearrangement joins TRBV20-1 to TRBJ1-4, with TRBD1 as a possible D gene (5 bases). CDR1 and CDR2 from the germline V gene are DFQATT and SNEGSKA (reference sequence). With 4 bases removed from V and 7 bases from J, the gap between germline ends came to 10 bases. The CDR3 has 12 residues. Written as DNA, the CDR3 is TGCAGTGCTAAGGCAGGGATTGAAAAACTGTTTTTT. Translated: CSAKAGIEKLFF.

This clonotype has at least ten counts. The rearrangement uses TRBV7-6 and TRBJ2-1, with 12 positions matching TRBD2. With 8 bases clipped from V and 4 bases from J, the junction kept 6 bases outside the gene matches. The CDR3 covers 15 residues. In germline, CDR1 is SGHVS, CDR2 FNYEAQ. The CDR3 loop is CASAPLAGGYNEQFF. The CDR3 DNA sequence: TGTGCCAGCGCCCCACTAGCGGGGGGATACAATGAGCAGTTCTTC.

In nucleotides, the CDR3 is TGCGCCAGCAGGGACAAGGACACCGGGGAGCTGTTTTTT. Translation: CASRDKDTGELFF. V gene TRBV5-1 combines with J gene TRBJ2-2, with D perhaps TRBD1 (5 bases). The V end lost 5 bases, the J end lost 3 bases, and 8 bases lay between the germline ends. Germline V gives CDR1 SGHRS, CDR2 YFSETQ. The CDR3 is 13 amino acids.

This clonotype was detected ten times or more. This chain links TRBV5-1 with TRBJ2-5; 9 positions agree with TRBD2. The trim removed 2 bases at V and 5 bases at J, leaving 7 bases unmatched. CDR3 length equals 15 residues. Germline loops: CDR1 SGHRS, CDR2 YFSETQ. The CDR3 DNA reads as TGCGCCAGCAGCTTCAGTGCTAGCGGGGCGGAGACCCAGTACTTC. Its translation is CASSFSASGAETQYF. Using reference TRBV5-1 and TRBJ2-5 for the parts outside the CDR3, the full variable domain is KAGVTQTPRYLIKTRGQQVTLSCSPISGHRSVSWYQQTPGQGLQFLFEYFSETQRNKGNFPGRFSGRQFSNSRSEMNVSTLELGDSALYLCASSFSASGAETQYFGPGTRLLVL.

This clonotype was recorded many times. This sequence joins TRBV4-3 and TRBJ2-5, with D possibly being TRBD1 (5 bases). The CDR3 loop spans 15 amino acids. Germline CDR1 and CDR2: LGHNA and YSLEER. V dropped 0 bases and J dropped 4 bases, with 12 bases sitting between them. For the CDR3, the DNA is TGCGCCAGCAGCCAAGATCTTGGACACGGAGAGACCCAGTACTTC. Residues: CASSQDLGHGETQYF.

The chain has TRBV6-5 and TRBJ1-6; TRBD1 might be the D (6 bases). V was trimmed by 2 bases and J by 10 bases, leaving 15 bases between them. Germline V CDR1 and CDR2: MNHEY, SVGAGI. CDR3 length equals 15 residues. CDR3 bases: TGTGCCAGCAGTTACCAGTCAGGGGCGGAATCACCCCTCCACTTT. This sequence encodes CASSYQSGAESPLHF.

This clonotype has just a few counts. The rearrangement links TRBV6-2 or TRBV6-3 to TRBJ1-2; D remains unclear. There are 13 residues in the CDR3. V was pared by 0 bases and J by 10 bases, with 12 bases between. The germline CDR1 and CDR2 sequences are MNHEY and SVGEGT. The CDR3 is CASSYSVIRAYTF. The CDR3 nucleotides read TGTGCCAGCAGTTACTCGGTGATCCGAGCCTACACCTTC.

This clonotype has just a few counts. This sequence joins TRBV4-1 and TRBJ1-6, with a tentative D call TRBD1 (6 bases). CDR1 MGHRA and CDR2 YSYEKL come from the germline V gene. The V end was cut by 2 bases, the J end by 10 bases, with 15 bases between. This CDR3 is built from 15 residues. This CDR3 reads CASSQPRGSGSPLHF. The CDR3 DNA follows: TGCGCCAGCAGCCAACCAAGGGGGAGTGGGTCACCCCTCCACTTT.

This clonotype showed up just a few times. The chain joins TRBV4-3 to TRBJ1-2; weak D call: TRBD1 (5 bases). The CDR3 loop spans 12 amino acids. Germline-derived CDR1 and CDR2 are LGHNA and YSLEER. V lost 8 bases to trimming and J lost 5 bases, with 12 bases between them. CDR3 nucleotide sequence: TGCGCCAGCCGCGGGACCAGTTATGGCTACACCTTC. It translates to CASRGTSYGYTF.

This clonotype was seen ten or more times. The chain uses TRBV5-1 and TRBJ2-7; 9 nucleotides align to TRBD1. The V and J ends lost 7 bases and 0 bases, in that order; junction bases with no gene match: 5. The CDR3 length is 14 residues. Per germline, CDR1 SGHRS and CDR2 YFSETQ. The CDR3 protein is CASRDRDTSYEQYF. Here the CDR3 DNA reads TGCGCCAGCCGGGACAGGGACACCTCCTACGAGCAGTACTTC.

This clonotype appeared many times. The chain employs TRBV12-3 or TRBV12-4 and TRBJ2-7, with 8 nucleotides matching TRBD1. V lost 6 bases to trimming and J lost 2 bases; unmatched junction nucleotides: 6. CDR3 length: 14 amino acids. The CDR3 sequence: CASRTGDWTYEQYF. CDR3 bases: TGTGCCAGCAGGACAGGGGATTGGACCTACGAGCAGTACTTC.

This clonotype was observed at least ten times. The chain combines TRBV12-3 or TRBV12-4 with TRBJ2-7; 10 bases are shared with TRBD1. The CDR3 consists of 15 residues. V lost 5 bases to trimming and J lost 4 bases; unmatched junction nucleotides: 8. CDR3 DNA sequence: TGTGCCAGCAGTATGGGACAGGGGTCCTTTTACGAGCAGTACGTC. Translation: CASSMGQGSFYEQYV.

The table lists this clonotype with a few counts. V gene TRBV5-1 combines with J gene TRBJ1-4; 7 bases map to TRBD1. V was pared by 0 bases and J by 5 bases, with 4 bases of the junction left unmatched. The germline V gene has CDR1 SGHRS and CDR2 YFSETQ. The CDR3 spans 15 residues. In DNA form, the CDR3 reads TGCGCCAGCAGCTTGGTAGGGACAGAAAATGAAAAACTGTTTTTT. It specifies CASSLVGTENEKLFF.

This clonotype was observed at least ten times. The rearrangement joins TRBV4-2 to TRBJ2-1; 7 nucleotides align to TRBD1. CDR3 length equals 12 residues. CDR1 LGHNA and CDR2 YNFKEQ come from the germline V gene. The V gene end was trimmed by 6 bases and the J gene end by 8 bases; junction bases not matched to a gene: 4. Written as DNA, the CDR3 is TGTGCCAGCAGTCTCGACAGGGATGAGCAGTTCTTC. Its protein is CASSLDRDEQFF.

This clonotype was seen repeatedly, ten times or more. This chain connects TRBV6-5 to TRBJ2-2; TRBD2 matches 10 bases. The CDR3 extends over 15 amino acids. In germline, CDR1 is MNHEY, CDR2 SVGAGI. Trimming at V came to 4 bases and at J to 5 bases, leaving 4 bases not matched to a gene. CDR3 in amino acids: CASSSGTSVTGELFF. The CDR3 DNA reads TGTGCCAGCAGTTCCGGGACTAGCGTAACCGGGGAGCTGTTTTTT.